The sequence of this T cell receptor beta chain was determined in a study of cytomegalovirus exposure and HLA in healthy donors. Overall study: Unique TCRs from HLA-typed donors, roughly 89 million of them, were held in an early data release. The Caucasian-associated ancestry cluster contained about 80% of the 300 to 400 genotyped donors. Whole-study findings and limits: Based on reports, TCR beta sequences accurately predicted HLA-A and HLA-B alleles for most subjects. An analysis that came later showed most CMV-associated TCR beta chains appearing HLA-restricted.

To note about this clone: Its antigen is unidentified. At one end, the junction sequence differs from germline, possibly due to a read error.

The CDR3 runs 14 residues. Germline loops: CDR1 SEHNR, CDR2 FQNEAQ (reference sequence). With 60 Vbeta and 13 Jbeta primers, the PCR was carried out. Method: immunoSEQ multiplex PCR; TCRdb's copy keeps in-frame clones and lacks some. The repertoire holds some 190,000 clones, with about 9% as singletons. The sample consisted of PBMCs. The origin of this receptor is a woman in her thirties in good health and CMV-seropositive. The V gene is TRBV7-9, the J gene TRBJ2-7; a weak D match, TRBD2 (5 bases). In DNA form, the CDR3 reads TGTGCCAGCAGCCTCCGGGAACTCTCCCACGAGCAGTACTTC. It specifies CASSLRELSHEQYF.